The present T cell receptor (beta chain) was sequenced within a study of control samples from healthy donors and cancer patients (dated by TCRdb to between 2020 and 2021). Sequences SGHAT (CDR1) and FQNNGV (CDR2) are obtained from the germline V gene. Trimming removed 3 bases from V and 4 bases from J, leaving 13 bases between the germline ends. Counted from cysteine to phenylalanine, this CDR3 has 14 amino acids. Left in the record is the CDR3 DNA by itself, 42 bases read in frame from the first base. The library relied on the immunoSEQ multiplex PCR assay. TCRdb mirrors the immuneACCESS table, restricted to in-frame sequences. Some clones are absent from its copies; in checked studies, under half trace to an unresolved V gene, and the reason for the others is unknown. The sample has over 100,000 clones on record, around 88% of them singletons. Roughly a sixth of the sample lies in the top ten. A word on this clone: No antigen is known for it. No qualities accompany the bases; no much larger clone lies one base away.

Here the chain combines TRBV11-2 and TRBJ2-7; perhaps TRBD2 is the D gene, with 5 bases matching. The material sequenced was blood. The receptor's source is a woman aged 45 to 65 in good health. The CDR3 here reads CASSFSDYQYEQYF. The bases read TGTGCCAGCAGCTTTAGTGACTACCAGTACGAGCAGTACTTC.